The rows below give T cell receptor beta chains drawn from one sample of a study of early T cells in non-severe SARS-CoV-2 infection. Each CDR3 protein gets one entry after TCRdb re-called the 5' RACE reads with MiXCR. Here the sample spans about 54,000 distinct CDR3 sequences, roughly 7.8% being singletons. The sample was whole blood, taken at baseline. Receptors originate from an adult who was a healthcare worker with PCR-confirmed SARS-CoV-2 infection or an uninfected control (not recorded which). Both conserved end residues are part of each CDR3. The order of the fields is J gene, V gene, CDR3 protein.

J gene: TRBJ2-7
V gene: TRBV29-1
CDR3 protein: CSVEEGLAGITYEQYF

J gene: TRBJ2-2
V gene: TRBV12-3/TRBV12-4
CDR3 protein: CASRPGTQAGELFF

J gene: TRBJ2-3
V gene: TRBV15
CDR3 protein: CATSRRIGLGGKDTQYF

J gene: TRBJ1-4
V gene: TRBV7-2
CDR3 protein: CASSPRQGKNEKLFF

J gene: TRBJ2-3
V gene: TRBV12-3/TRBV12-4
CDR3 protein: CASSFWPAGARGTDTQYF

J gene: TRBJ1-4
V gene: TRBV3-1
CDR3 protein: CASSQWPDEKLFF

J gene: TRBJ2-5
V gene: TRBV29-1
CDR3 protein: CSTPETQYF

J gene: TRBJ2-3
V gene: TRBV4-1
CDR3 protein: CASSQGAGRADTQYF

J gene: TRBJ2-2
V gene: TRBV13
CDR3 protein: CASSLTFRFQGGAGELFF

J gene: TRBJ2-5
V gene: TRBV7-6
CDR3 protein: CASSLAGRQETQYF

J gene: TRBJ2-7
V gene: TRBV12-5
CDR3 protein: CASGLDSGTYEQYF

J gene: TRBJ2-2
V gene: TRBV6-4
CDR3 protein: CASVDKNTGELFF

J gene: TRBJ1-1
V gene: TRBV7-2
CDR3 protein: CASSLRSAEAFF

J gene: TRBJ2-1
V gene: TRBV6-1
CDR3 protein: CASSGVSVGNNEQFF

J gene: TRBJ2-5
V gene: TRBV21-1
CDR3 protein: CASSKTSGQETQYF

J gene: TRBJ2-1
V gene: TRBV29-1
CDR3 protein: CSVVGQGYNEQFF

J gene: TRBJ2-1
V gene: TRBV24-1
CDR3 protein: CATSDETGYNEQFF

J gene: TRBJ2-6
V gene: TRBV6-5
CDR3 protein: CASSSTAYSGANVLTF

J gene: TRBJ2-1
V gene: TRBV24-1
CDR3 protein: CATSDLPRGAGGNEQFF

J gene: TRBJ2-4
V gene: TRBV29-1
CDR3 protein: CSVGTSGRRVAKNIQYF

J gene: TRBJ1-1
V gene: TRBV28
CDR3 protein: CASKRDGNTEAFF

J gene: TRBJ2-1
V gene: TRBV12-5
CDR3 protein: CASGFSLWAGNNEQFF

J gene: TRBJ2-3
V gene: TRBV7-2
CDR3 protein: CASSLAPASPPADTQYF

J gene: TRBJ2-2
V gene: TRBV7-8
CDR3 protein: CASSLALAGVWTGELFF

J gene: TRBJ2-1
V gene: TRBV4-2
CDR3 protein: CASSQVERESHEQFF

J gene: TRBJ1-2
V gene: TRBV2
CDR3 protein: CASSQVGGYYGYTF

J gene: TRBJ2-5
V gene: TRBV5-1
CDR3 protein: CASSPWSGNKETQYF

J gene: TRBJ1-5
V gene: TRBV7-9
CDR3 protein: CASSLGQGAGQPQHF

J gene: TRBJ2-1
V gene: TRBV12-3/TRBV12-4
CDR3 protein: CASSRSTGAYNEQFF